Listed below are T cell receptor beta chains from one sample, sequenced in a study of T cells after yellow fever vaccination. MiXCR, applied by TCRdb to the 5' RACE reads, yields one record per CDR3 protein. The table records some 500,000 distinct CDR3 sequences, about 13% of them present only once. Sequences were derived from PBMCs, sampled on the day of the yellow fever booster vaccination. All receptors come from a man aged 25-45 years who received the YFV17D yellow fever vaccine. Each CDR3 is given with its conserved first and last residue. A D gene is named only where the DNA matches it firmly. Only part of the rows carry a size: once, few, many, or a class if the clone is expanded.

v_gene,d_gene,j_gene,abundance,CDR3nt,CDR3aa
TRBV15,.,TRBJ2-2,many,TGTGCCACCAGCAGAGATAGGGAACCCACCGGGGAGCTGTTTTTT,CATSRDREPTGELFF
TRBV27,TRBD2,TRBJ2-1,few,TGTGCCAGCAGTCCGGGGACTAGCCTTGAGTTCTTC,CASSPGTSLEFF
TRBV6-1,.,TRBJ1-1,few,TGTGCCAGCAGCGAACCGGGTCAGGGAGTGAACACTGAAGCTTTCTTT,CASSEPGQGVNTEAFF
TRBV18,TRBD2,TRBJ2-1,few,TGTGCCAGCTCCCTCAGTCCGGGACTAGCAAATGAGCAGTTCTTC,CASSLSPGLANEQFF
TRBV20-1,TRBD2,TRBJ2-1,few,TGCAGTGCTAGAGATCAACTAGCGGGAGGGTCCAATGAGCAGTTCTTC,CSARDQLAGGSNEQFF
TRBV2,TRBD2,TRBJ2-1,few,TGTGCCATCCCGTCCCGGACTAGCGGCTACAATGAGCAGTTCTTC,CAIPSRTSGYNEQFF
TRBV20-1,.,TRBJ2-7,.,TGCAGTGCTAGACTTCACAGCCATGAGCAGTACTTC,CSARLHSHEQYF
TRBV20-1,.,TRBJ1-2,.,TGCAGTGCTAAGGCGGCCAGTCCCTCCTATGGCTACACCTTC,CSAKAASPSYGYTF
TRBV20-1,TRBD1,TRBJ2-5,few,TGCAGTGCTCAACCGCCGACAGGGGGGGAGACCCAGTACTTC,CSAQPPTGGETQYF
TRBV5-4,.,TRBJ1-1,many,TGTGCCAGCAGCTTGGTGGGTTCGAACACTGAAGCTTTCTTT,CASSLVGSNTEAFF
TRBV5-1,.,TRBJ2-1,many,TGCGCCAGCAGCTTGGAGAGCGGCTCCTACAATGAGCAGTTCTTC,CASSLESGSYNEQFF
TRBV24-1,TRBD2,TRBJ2-2,many,TGTGCCACAGGACTAGCGAGCAATACCGGGGAGCTGTTTTTT,CATGLASNTGELFF
TRBV28,TRBD1,TRBJ1-5,.,TGTGCCAGCAGTTTTGGGACAGGGCCGTTTCAGCCCCAGCATTTT,CASSFGTGPFQPQHF
TRBV2,TRBD2,TRBJ2-1,.,TGTGCCAGCGAGTTAACTAGCGGGGTAATGAGAGGTGAGCAGTTCTTC,CASELTSGVMRGEQFF
TRBV29-1,TRBD2,TRBJ2-1,.,TGCAGCGTTATTGGACTAGGGGATTCCTACAATGAGCAGTTCTTC,CSVIGLGDSYNEQFF
TRBV10-3,.,TRBJ2-1,few,TGTGCCATCAGTGAGTCCACGGACGTCAATGAGCAGTTCTTC,CAISESTDVNEQFF
TRBV9,.,TRBJ2-3,.,TGTGCCAGCAGCGTAGTGGGACAACCTTACACAGATACGCAGTATTTT,CASSVVGQPYTDTQYF
TRBV4-2,.,TRBJ1-1,few,TGTGCCAGCAGCCCCGGGGGCGTAGACACTGAAGCTTTCTTT,CASSPGGVDTEAFF
TRBV11-3,.,TRBJ2-2,.,TGTGCCAGCAGCATCATAGCCGGCGGGGAGCTGTTTTTT,CASSIIAGGELFF
TRBV10-3,.,TRBJ2-2,.,TGTGCCATCAACGGCGGGACCAGTACCGGGGAGCTGTTTTTT,CAINGGTSTGELFF
TRBV7-9,.,TRBJ2-3,.,TGTGCCAGCGGAATAGGGACTAGCACAGATACGCAGTATTTT,CASGIGTSTDTQYF
TRBV6-5,TRBD2,TRBJ2-7,few,TGTGCCAGCAGTTACTCCGTACTAGCGGGACCCTACGAGCAGTACTTC,CASSYSVLAGPYEQYF
TRBV9,.,TRBJ2-1,.,TGTGCCAGCAGCGTAGCTCGAGGCTACAATGAGCAGTTCTTC,CASSVARGYNEQFF
TRBV5-5,TRBD1,TRBJ2-7,few,TGTGCCAGCAGCTTTGGACAGGGAATCTACGAGCAGTACTTC,CASSFGQGIYEQYF
TRBV5-1,.,TRBJ1-5,.,TGCGCCAGCAGCTTCTCTGGGCCCAATCAGCCCCAGCATTTT,CASSFSGPNQPQHF
TRBV7-2,.,TRBJ2-2,many,TGTGCCAGCAGCGCCTTCACCGGGGAGCTGTTTTTT,CASSAFTGELFF
TRBV5-1,.,TRBJ2-1,.,TGCGCCAGCAATCGGGCGGGATCCTACAATGAGCAGTTCTTC,CASNRAGSYNEQFF
TRBV10-3,TRBD1,TRBJ2-3,.,TGTGCCACCGAAAAGGACAGGGGGATAGATACGCAGTATTTT,CATEKDRGIDTQYF
TRBV20-1,.,TRBJ1-6,few,TGCAGTGCTTCGGCAGGCCTCAATTCACCCCTCCACTTT,CSASAGLNSPLHF
TRBV20-1,.,TRBJ2-1,many,TGCAGTGTCCGGCAGTACAATGAGCAGTTCTTC,CSVRQYNEQFF
TRBV12-3/TRBV12-4,.,TRBJ1-5,.,TGTGCCAGCAGTCCCAGACAGAATAGCAATCAGCCCCAGCATTTT,CASSPRQNSNQPQHF
TRBV2,TRBD2,TRBJ2-1,.,TGTGCCAGCATCCGGACTAGCGAGACGTACTACAATAAGCAGTTCTTC,CASIRTSETYYNKQFF
TRBV7-2,.,TRBJ2-1,many,TGTGCCAGCAGCTTAAGCAGATCTGTGGATGAGCAGTTCTTC,CASSLSRSVDEQFF
TRBV12-3/TRBV12-4,.,TRBJ2-2,.,TGTGCCAGCATCCCGGGTGACACCGGGGAGCTGTTTTTT,CASIPGDTGELFF
TRBV20-1,TRBD2,TRBJ2-2,few,TGCAGTGCTAGAGGGACTAGCGGGGGCACCGGGGAGCTGTTTTTT,CSARGTSGGTGELFF
TRBV5-6,TRBD2,TRBJ2-1,many,TGTGCCAGCACCCCGATTAGCGGGGGACTCAATGAGCAGTTCTTC,CASTPISGGLNEQFF
TRBV5-1,.,TRBJ2-7,.,TGCGCCAGCAGCTTGGCACAGCATTCCTACGAGCAGTACTTC,CASSLAQHSYEQYF
TRBV20-1,TRBD1,TRBJ1-1,.,TGCAACACAGGGGTGAACACTGAAGCTTTCTTT,CNTGVNTEAFF
TRBV6-1,TRBD1,TRBJ2-5,few,TGTGCCAGCAGTAAAACCGGGACAGGAGTCTTAAGATTACAGACCCAGTACTTC,CASSKTGTGVLRLQTQYF
TRBV6-2/TRBV6-3,TRBD1,TRBJ2-7,.,TGTGCCAGCACCGGACAGGGGAGATACGAGCAGTACTTC,CASTGQGRYEQYF
TRBV29-1,TRBD2,TRBJ2-1,.,TGCAGCGTCAATAGCGGGACTTCCTACAATGAGCAGTTCTTC,CSVNSGTSYNEQFF
TRBV7-2,.,TRBJ2-7,.,TGTGCCAGCAGCTTAGCGGGGTCAACAGCCTACGAGCAGTACTTC,CASSLAGSTAYEQYF